The 14 T cell receptor beta chains below come from one sample, sequenced in a study of graft-versus-host responses after intestinal transplantation. Measured with immunoSEQ multiplex PCR; TCRdb has only the in-frame clones, and not every one. Counted here are 25,000 to 30,000 clones, approximately 95% occurring once; the ten biggest clones make up 0.5% to 0.6%. The specimen was PBMCs, collected 18 days after transplant. These TCRs come from a human patient who received an intestinal transplant, so some T cells may come from the graft donor.

The CDR3 region has the DNA TGTGCCGGTAGCGGGGAGGGCTCCTACAATGAGCAGTTCTTC. Translation gives CAGSGEGSYNEQFF. The V gene is TRBV30, the J gene TRBJ2-1, with 8 bases that match TRBD2. CDR3 length: 14 residues. Trimming took 8 bases from V and 0 from J; bases not matched to a gene: 6. The V gene's germline CDR1 is GTSNPN and CDR2 SVGIG (reference sequence).

CDR3 in amino acids: CASSYRGLGTEAFF. The CDR3 DNA reads as TGCGCCAGCAGTTACAGGGGGCTTGGCACTGAAGCTTTCTTT. The genes are TRBV5-1 and TRBJ1-1; 9 bases match TRBD1. V dropped 5 bases and J dropped 4; count of bases not matched to a gene: 6. Germline loops: CDR1 SGHRS, CDR2 YFSETQ. The CDR3 covers 14 residues.

The chain is built from TRBV18 and TRBJ1-5; D unresolved. The CDR3 has 15 residues. Trimming took 3 bases from V and 4 from J, leaving 13 bases between them. Germline V lookup: CDR1 KGHSH, CDR2 LQKENI. The CDR3 region has the DNA TGTGCCAGCTCACCTACATCGACGGTTAATCAGCCCCAGCATTTT. Protein product: CASSPTSTVNQPQHF.

This clone was recorded a few times. The chain couples TRBV6-1 to TRBJ2-7, with D possibly matching TRBD2 (7 bases). CDR3 length: 15 residues. Trimming stripped 1 base from V and 0 bases from J, with 10 bases between. CDR1 and CDR2 from the germline V gene are MNHNS and SASEGT. The CDR3 protein is CASSEEAGASYEQYF. CDR3 in DNA: TGTGCCAGCAGTGAAGAGGCGGGGGCCTCCTACGAGCAGTACTTC.

This clone was recorded only once. The chain combines TRBV5-1 with TRBJ2-7, with 13 bases lining up with TRBD2. V was pared by 4 bases and J by 3 bases, with 4 bases of the junction left unmatched. CDR1 SGHRS and CDR2 YFSETQ come from the germline V gene. There are 15 residues in the CDR3. The CDR3 region is CASSTGLAGSYEQYF. As DNA, the CDR3 is TGCGCCAGCAGCACGGGACTAGCGGGGAGCTACGAGCAGTACTTC.

The table lists this clone with a few counts. The chain uses TRBV4-1 and TRBJ1-5; tentative D call: TRBD1 (5 bases). V was clipped by 0 bases and J by 8 bases, with 17 bases between them. Germline V lookup: CDR1 MGHRA, CDR2 YSYEKL. The length of the CDR3 is 16 residues. CDR3 nucleotides: TGCGCCAGCAGCCAAGATCAGGGCAGGCGAGGGGAGCCCCAGCATTTT. Protein: CASSQDQGRRGEPQHF.

This clone showed up just a few times. The V call is TRBV9, the J call TRBJ2-1, with TRBD2 identical over 10 bases. CDR1 is SGDLS, CDR2 YYNGEE, per germline. The CDR3 loop spans 15 amino acids. Losses at the gene ends were 3 bases for V and 8 bases for J; bases not matched to a gene: 8. CDR3 nucleotide sequence: TGTGCCAGCAGCGCCCTGAGCGGGGGGGCCGATGAGCAGTTCTTC. The encoded protein is CASSALSGGADEQFF.

The rearrangement uses TRBV7-9 and TRBJ2-1, with TRBD1 matching 8 bases. The V and J ends lost 4 bases and 3 bases, in that order; junction bases with no gene match: 8. Germline values: CDR1 SEHNR, CDR2 FQNEAQ (reference sequence). The CDR3 consists of 16 residues. In DNA, the CDR3 is TGTGCCAGCAGCTCCTCGGGACAGGTCCTCTACAATGAGCAGTTCTTC. This codes for CASSSSGQVLYNEQFF.

This clone has a single count. The CDR3, as DNA: TGTGCCAGCAGCTTGCGTGAACTAGCCATTAATGAGCAGTTCTTC. This encodes CASSLRELAINEQFF. V usage is TRBV5-4 and J usage is TRBJ2-1, with D maybe TRBD2 (6 bases). Trimming took 1 base from V and 7 from J, leaving 15 bases between them. The CDR3 covers 15 residues. CDR1 is SGHNT, CDR2 YYREEE, per germline (reference sequence).

V usage is TRBV9 and J usage is TRBJ2-1, with 14 positions matching TRBD2. Trimming cost V 2 bases and J 6 bases; bases outside gene matches: 4. Germline CDR1 reads SGDLS; CDR2 reads YYNGEE. The CDR3 is 16 residues long. CDR3 loop: CASSVTTSGGGNEQFF. DNA of the CDR3: TGTGCCAGCAGCGTGACGACTAGCGGGGGGGGCAATGAGCAGTTCTTC.

The chain links TRBV11-3 to TRBJ2-1; perhaps D is TRBD1 or TRBD2 (5 bases each). V gave up 2 bases and J gave up 10 bases, with 15 bases separating them. Per germline, CDR1 SGHNT and CDR2 YENEEA. This CDR3 is 14 amino acids long. The CDR3 protein is CASSLLAQGEEQFF. The CDR3 DNA follows: TGTGCCAGCAGCTTACTAGCTCAGGGCGAGGAGCAGTTCTTC.

This clone came up a few times. The V gene is TRBV7-9, the J gene TRBJ2-2, with 12 bases that match TRBD2. This CDR3 region has 17 residues. Losses at the gene ends were 4 bases for V and 3 bases for J; bases not matched to a gene: 6. Germline CDR1 reads SEHNR; CDR2 reads FQNEAQ (reference sequence). In nucleotides, the CDR3 is TGTGCCAGCAGCTCCCTAGCGGGGGGGCCGGACACCGGGGAGCTGTTTTTT. It translates to CASSSLAGGPDTGELFF.

The chain has TRBV4-1 and TRBJ2-1; 7 nucleotides match TRBD2. This CDR3 spans 15 amino acids. After removal of 4 bases from V and 8 bases from J, the junction contained 11 bases not matched to a gene. Germline lookup yields CDR1 MGHRA and CDR2 YSYEKL. The CDR3 nucleotides are TGCGCCAGCAGCCTTCCCTGGGGAGGGAGGGATGAGCAGTTCTTC. Its protein is CASSLPWGGRDEQFF.

The rearrangement uses TRBV4-1 and TRBJ2-5, with 11 bases identical to TRBD1. V lost 2 bases to trimming and J lost 4 bases; unmatched junction nucleotides: 3. The CDR3 has 15 amino acids. Germline V gene data show CDR1 as MGHRA and CDR2 as YSYEKL. The CDR3 coding sequence is TGCGCCAGCAGCCAAAGGACAGGGGGCGGAGAGACCCAGTACTTC. Translated: CASSQRTGGGETQYF.